The 27 T cell receptor beta chains below come from one sample, sequenced in a study of shared clonotypes between healthy human individuals (TCRdb year 2020). Library construction relied on the immunoSEQ multiplex PCR assay. TCRdb's version of the immuneACCESS table is confined to in-frame rearrangements and falls short of the full clone set. An unresolved V gene accounts for under half of the shortfall where checked; the remainder is of unknown origin. The sample includes some 530,000 clones, with 70% to 85% observed a single time. In total, the top ten clones hold about 11% of the sample. Sequencing used PBMCs. These receptors all come from a woman in her forties in good health. Some clones in this sample may be carry-over from other donors' samples.

This clone was observed many times. The V call is TRBV27, the J call TRBJ2-7; D tentatively fits TRBD1 or TRBD2 (5 bases each). V lost 6 bases, J lost 1 base, and 19 bases lay in between. CDR1 and CDR2 (germline): MNHEY, SMNVEV (reference sequence). CDR3 length equals 16 residues. DNA for the CDR3: TGTGCCAGCAGCCCCCTCAAATCGGGGCTTTCCTACGAGCAGTACTTC. Its translation is CASSPLKSGLSYEQYF.

This clone was recorded once. The rearrangement uses TRBV19 and TRBJ2-6; TRBD1 matches at 7 bases. Germline V CDR1 and CDR2: LNHDA, SQIVND (reference sequence). This CDR3 region has 16 residues. Trimming at V came to 6 bases and at J to 2 bases, leaving 7 bases not matched to a gene. CDR3 region: CASSVLTGAGANVLTF. DNA for the CDR3: TGTGCCAGTAGCGTACTAACAGGGGCTGGGGCCAACGTCCTGACTTTC.

In the case of this clone: This could be a read error, since a much larger clone is one nucleotide away. V is TRBV2 and J is TRBJ2-7, with D uncertain. This CDR3 has 11 residues. The germline V gene encodes CDR1 SNHLY and CDR2 FYNNEI. Trimming removed 8 bases from V and 0 bases from J, with 5 bases in between. Here the CDR3 reads CASRDSYEQYF. The CDR3 bases are TGTGCCAGCCGCGACTCCTACGAGCAGTACTTC. The variable domain in full, with the rest retrieved from reference TRBV2 and TRBJ2-7, is EPEVTQTPSHQVTQMGQEVILRCVPISNHLYFYWYRQILGQKVEFLVSFYNNEISEKSEIFDDQFSVERPDGSNFTLKIRSTKLEDSAMYFCASRDSYEQYFGPGTRLTVT.

This clone was seen more than once but under ten times. This chain uses TRBV30 with TRBJ1-1; possibly TRBD1 for D (6 bases). CDR3 length equals 12 residues. CDR1 is GTSNPN and CDR2 is SVGIG in the germline V gene (reference sequence). Trimming cost V 0 bases and J 10 bases, with 12 bases left between them. CDR3 DNA: TGTGCCTGGAGTGTACGTGAGGGGGGAGCTTTCTTT. This encodes CAWSVREGGAFF.

This chain uses TRBV7-3 with TRBJ2-1, with 7 bases identical to TRBD2. The CDR3 runs to 13 residues. Germline V gene data show CDR1 as SGHTA and CDR2 as FQGTGA. V was pared by 6 bases and J by 7 bases, with 6 bases of the junction left unmatched. This CDR3 is CASSPGGLNEQFF. CDR3 DNA sequence: TGTGCCAGCAGTCCCGGGGGGTTAAATGAGCAGTTCTTC.

The V call is TRBV18, the J call TRBJ2-1; the match to TRBD2 covers 8 bases. Germline loops: CDR1 KGHSH, CDR2 LQKENI. The CDR3 is made up of 15 amino acids. V gave up 2 bases and J gave up 5 bases; unmatched junction bases: 5. Here the CDR3 DNA reads TGTGCCAGCTCACCATCTAGCGGGCCCGACAATGAGCAGTTCTTC. Translated, it gives CASSPSSGPDNEQFF.

This clone was recorded only once. This chain joins TRBV27 and TRBJ2-7; the D gene is possibly TRBD2 (6 bases). Per the germline V gene, CDR1 is MNHEY and CDR2 is SMNVEV (reference sequence). The V gene lost 3 bases and the J gene lost 3 bases, with 12 bases spanning the gap. The CDR3 has 14 amino acids. For the CDR3, the DNA is TGTGCCAGCAGTTTGGGGAGGCGGGGCTACGAGCAGTACTTC. Translated, it gives CASSLGRRGYEQYF.

The rearrangement joins TRBV2 to TRBJ2-7, with D perhaps being TRBD1 or TRBD2 (5 bases each). Trimming removed 5 bases at V and 0 bases at J, with 11 bases between. The CDR3 is 14 amino acids. Germline lookup yields CDR1 SNHLY and CDR2 FYNNEI. The CDR3 here is CASSLRESSYEQYF. The CDR3, as DNA: TGTGCCAGCAGTCTCAGGGAGTCCTCCTACGAGCAGTACTTC.

This rearrangement joins TRBV10-3 to TRBJ2-5; TRBD1 or TRBD2 may be the D gene (6 bases each). V lost 10 bases, J lost 5 bases, and 29 bases lay in between. Germline V CDR1 and CDR2: ENHRY, SYGVKD. This CDR3 contains 17 residues. The CDR3 protein is CATSVSRGLGEGETQYF. In nucleotides, the CDR3 is TGTGCCACATCAGTGAGTCGGGGGCTTGGCGAAGGGGAGACCCAGTACTTC.

The sample holds a few counts of this clone. The chain joins TRBV5-1 to TRBJ2-2, with 8 bases matching TRBD2. The CDR3 length is 15 residues. Germline assignment: CDR1 SGHRS and CDR2 YFSETQ. J was trimmed by 1 base and V by 4 bases; bases with no gene match: 3. CDR3 sequence (DNA): TGCGCCAGCAGCGAGCGGGAGAGGAACACCGGGGAGCTGTTTTTT. Its protein product is CASSERERNTGELFF.

This clone turned up a few times. The chain carries TRBV7-9 and TRBJ1-1; D is ambiguous. CDR3 length: 13 amino acids. Between the trimmed V and J ends, which lost 4 bases and 1 base, there was a span of 7 bases. The germline V gene encodes CDR1 SEHNR and CDR2 FQNEAQ (reference sequence). CDR3 sequence: CASSWNQNTEAFF. DNA of the CDR3: TGTGCCAGCAGCTGGAACCAGAACACTGAAGCTTTCTTT.

The CDR3 loop reads CAWSGDRGPEKLFF. CDR3 nucleotide sequence: TGTGCCTGGAGCGGGGACAGGGGGCCTGAAAAACTGTTTTTT. The chain links TRBV30 to TRBJ1-4; the match to TRBD1 covers 12 bases. Germline values: CDR1 GTSNPN, CDR2 SVGIG (reference sequence). The V and J ends lost 3 bases and 7 bases, in that order; junction bases with no gene match: 3. The CDR3 is 14 amino acids.

This clone was seen only a few times. V and J are TRBV5-4 and TRBJ2-4, with D possibly being TRBD2 (6 bases). This CDR3 contains 12 residues. V lost 4 bases to trimming and J lost 6 bases, with 8 bases between them. Germline V gene sequence: CDR1 SGHNT, CDR2 YYREEE (reference sequence). The CDR3 protein is CASSPGGNIQYF. DNA for the CDR3: TGTGCCAGCAGCCCCGGGGGAAACATTCAGTACTTC.

The V and J genes are TRBV19 and TRBJ2-1, with no clear D. Germline-derived CDR1 and CDR2 are LNHDA and SQIVND (reference sequence). The length of the CDR3 is 13 residues. The V gene lost 10 bases and the J gene lost 3 bases, with 13 bases spanning the gap. The CDR3 sequence: CATLAEHYNEQFF. For the CDR3, the DNA is TGTGCCACCCTGGCGGAACACTACAATGAGCAGTTCTTC.

This clone was detected only once. The chain joins TRBV30 to TRBJ2-7; 12 nucleotides align to TRBD2. Germline V CDR1 and CDR2: GTSNPN, SVGIG (reference sequence). This CDR3 contains 13 residues. V shed 4 bases, J shed 4 bases, and the junction held 2 bases outside the gene matches. CDR3 residues: CAWKLAGGYEQYF. Written as DNA, the CDR3 is TGTGCCTGGAAACTAGCGGGAGGTTACGAGCAGTACTTC.

V and J are TRBV7-9 and TRBJ2-4; 11 bases map to TRBD2. Trimming took 5 bases from V and 6 from J; bases not matched to a gene: 3. Germline V CDR1 and CDR2: SEHNR, FQNEAQ (reference sequence). The CDR3 covers 14 residues. The DNA for the CDR3 is TGTGCCAGCAGCGTCGGGACTAGCGGAAACATTCAGTACTTC. Translating gives CASSVGTSGNIQYF.

The chain uses TRBV5-6 and TRBJ2-7, with 9 bases that match TRBD2. Per the germline V gene, CDR1 is SGHDT and CDR2 is YYEEEE. This CDR3 has 15 residues. With V trimmed by 4 bases and J by 0 bases, 5 bases remained unmatched. The CDR3 sequence: CASSRLADNSYEQYF. CDR3 DNA sequence: TGTGCCAGCAGCCGACTAGCGGATAACTCCTACGAGCAGTACTTC.

The rearrangement uses TRBV5-1 and TRBJ2-1; 8 bases agree with TRBD1. Germline CDR1 and CDR2: SGHRS and YFSETQ. The CDR3 runs to 16 residues. Unmatched junction bases numbered 14, after V lost 7 bases and J lost 5 bases. The CDR3 region has the DNA TGCGCCAGCGGCAAGAAGAATGGACAGGGAAACAATGAGCAGTTCTTC. Encoded protein: CASGKKNGQGNNEQFF.

This clone was counted between two and nine times. The chain has TRBV28 and TRBJ1-3; TRBD1 might be the D (6 bases). The V gene's germline CDR1 is MDHEN and CDR2 SYDVKM. V lost 2 bases and J lost 13, with 15 bases in between. The CDR3 loop spans 13 amino acids. The CDR3 nucleotides are TGTGCCAGCAGTTTACCTCCTGGGGGCCGGATATATTTT. It yields the protein CASSLPPGGRIYF.

The V and J genes are TRBV18 and TRBJ1-2; 8 nucleotides line up with TRBD1. CDR1 KGHSH and CDR2 LQKENI come from the germline V gene. The CDR3 is 15 residues long. The trim removed 4 bases at V and 6 bases at J, leaving 10 bases unmatched. CDR3 amino acids: CASSLTQQGENGYTF. In nucleotides, the CDR3 is TGTGCCAGCTCACTAACACAACAGGGGGAGAATGGCTACACCTTC.

The rearrangement links TRBV15 to TRBJ1-4, with 8 bases matching TRBD1. The V segment lost 3 bases and the J segment 8 bases; nucleotides outside the gene matches: 8. Germline assignment: CDR1 LNHNV and CDR2 YYDKDF (reference sequence). This CDR3 spans 15 amino acids. The CDR3 sequence is CATSRGGQVAEKLFF. CDR3 in DNA: TGTGCCACCAGCAGGGGGGGACAGGTGGCCGAAAAACTGTTTTTT.

Written as DNA, the CDR3 is TGTGCCAGCAGTTTATTTCCCCATCGGGCGACCGGGGAGCTGTTTTTT. This sequence encodes CASSLFPHRATGELFF. This sequence joins TRBV27 and TRBJ2-2; unclear D gene. CDR3 length: 16 residues. The V gene lost 1 base and the J gene lost 5 bases, with 14 bases spanning the gap. Germline CDR1 reads MNHEY; CDR2 reads SMNVEV (reference sequence).

The gene calls are TRBV5-1 and TRBJ2-3; TRBD2 matches 7 bases. The CDR3 is 17 residues long. The germline gives CDR1 SGHRS, CDR2 YFSETQ. Trimming cost V 4 bases and J 2 bases; bases outside gene matches: 13. The CDR3 protein is CASSTGRDYLYTDTQYF. The CDR3 DNA is TGCGCCAGCAGCACCGGCCGGGACTACTTATACACAGATACGCAGTATTTT. Full variable domain (outside the CDR3, taken from reference TRBV5-1 and TRBJ2-3): KAGVTQTPRYLIKTRGQQVTLSCSPISGHRSVSWYQQTPGQGLQFLFEYFSETQRNKGNFPGRFSGRQFSNSRSEMNVSTLELGDSALYLCASSTGRDYLYTDTQYFGPGTRLTVL.

This clone turned up a few times. The chain carries TRBV5-6 and TRBJ2-1, with D perhaps matching TRBD2 (6 bases). The CDR3 covers 15 residues. From germline, CDR1 is SGHDT and CDR2 YYEEEE. Trimming took 1 base from V and 12 from J, leaving 20 bases between them. CDR3 nucleotide sequence: TGTGCCAGCAGCTTGCGGGGACTTACACGAGGTGGGCAGTTCTTC. Amino acid sequence: CASSLRGLTRGGQFF.

The rearrangement links TRBV29-1 to TRBJ1-4, with 7 bases lining up with TRBD1. The CDR3 loop spans 13 amino acids. The germline CDR1 and CDR2 sequences are SQVTM and ANQGSEA. V lost 6 bases and J lost 0; bases outside the gene matches: 1. The chain's CDR3 is CSVGQSTNEKLFF. Here the CDR3 DNA reads TGCAGCGTGGGACAGTCAACTAATGAAAAACTGTTTTTT.

The CDR3, as DNA: TGCGCCAGCAGGCAGTGGGCCGGAGGCTATGGCTACACCTTC. Its protein product is CASRQWAGGYGYTF. The chain joins TRBV5-1 to TRBJ1-2; D uncertain. Trimming stripped 5 bases from V and 4 bases from J, with 15 bases between. Germline V gives CDR1 SGHRS, CDR2 YFSETQ. The CDR3 has 14 amino acids. Full variable domain (outside the CDR3, taken from reference TRBV5-1 and TRBJ1-2): KAGVTQTPRYLIKTRGQQVTLSCSPISGHRSVSWYQQTPGQGLQFLFEYFSETQRNKGNFPGRFSGRQFSNSRSEMNVSTLELGDSALYLCASRQWAGGYGYTFGSGTRLTVV.

This clone was found a few times. The rearrangement joins TRBV6-6 to TRBJ2-7, with TRBD2 matching 9 bases. V shed 4 bases, J shed 7 bases, and the junction held 5 bases outside the gene matches. The germline gives CDR1 MNHNY, CDR2 SVGAGI (reference sequence). The CDR3 contains 13 residues. In nucleotides, the CDR3 is TGTGCCAGCAGTTTCACCCTAGCGGGGGAGCAGTACTTC. As protein: CASSFTLAGEQYF.